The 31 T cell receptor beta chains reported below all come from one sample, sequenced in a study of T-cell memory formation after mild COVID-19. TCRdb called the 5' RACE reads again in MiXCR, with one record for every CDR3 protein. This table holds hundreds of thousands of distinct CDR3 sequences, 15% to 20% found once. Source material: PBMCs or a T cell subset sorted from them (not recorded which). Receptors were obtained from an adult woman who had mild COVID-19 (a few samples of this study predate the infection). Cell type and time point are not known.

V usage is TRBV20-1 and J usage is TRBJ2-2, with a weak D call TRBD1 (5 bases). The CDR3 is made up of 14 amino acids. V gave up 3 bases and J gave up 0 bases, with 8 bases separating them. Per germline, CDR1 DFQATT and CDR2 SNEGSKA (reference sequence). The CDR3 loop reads CSASSRANTGELFF. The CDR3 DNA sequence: TGCAGTGCTAGTTCCAGGGCGAACACCGGGGAGCTGTTTTTT.

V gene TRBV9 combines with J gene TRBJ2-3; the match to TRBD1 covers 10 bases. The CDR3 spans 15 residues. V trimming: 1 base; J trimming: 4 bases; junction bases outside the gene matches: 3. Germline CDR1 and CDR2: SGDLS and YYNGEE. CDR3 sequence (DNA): TGTGCCAGCAGCGTAACGACAGGGGGCTCAGATACGCAGTATTTT. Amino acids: CASSVTTGGSDTQYF.

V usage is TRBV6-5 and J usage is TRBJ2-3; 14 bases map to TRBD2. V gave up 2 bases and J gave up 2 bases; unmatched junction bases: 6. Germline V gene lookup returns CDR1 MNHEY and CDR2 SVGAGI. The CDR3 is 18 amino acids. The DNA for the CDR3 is TGTGCCAGCAGTTACGACGGACTAGCGGGAGGATTCACAGATACGCAGTATTTT. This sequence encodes CASSYDGLAGGFTDTQYF.

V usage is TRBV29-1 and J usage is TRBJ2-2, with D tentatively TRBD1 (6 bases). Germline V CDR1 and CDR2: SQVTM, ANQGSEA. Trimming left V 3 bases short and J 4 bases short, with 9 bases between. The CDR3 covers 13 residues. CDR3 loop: CSVDSQGTGELFF. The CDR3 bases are TGCAGCGTTGACTCACAGGGCACCGGGGAGCTGTTTTTT.

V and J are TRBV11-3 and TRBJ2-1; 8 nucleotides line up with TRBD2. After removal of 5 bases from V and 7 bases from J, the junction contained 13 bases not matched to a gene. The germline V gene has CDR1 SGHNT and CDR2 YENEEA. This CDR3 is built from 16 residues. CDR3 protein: CASSDSGVPPGNEQFF. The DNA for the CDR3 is TGTGCCAGCAGCGATAGCGGGGTACCCCCAGGAAATGAGCAGTTCTTC.

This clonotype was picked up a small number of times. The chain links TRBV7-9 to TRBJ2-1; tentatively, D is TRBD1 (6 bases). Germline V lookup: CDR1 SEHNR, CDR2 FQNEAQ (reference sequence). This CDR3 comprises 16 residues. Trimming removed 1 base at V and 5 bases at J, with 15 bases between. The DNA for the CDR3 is TGTGCCAGCAGCTTAGGCGTGATGAGGGACAACAATGAGCAGTTCTTC. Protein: CASSLGVMRDNNEQFF.

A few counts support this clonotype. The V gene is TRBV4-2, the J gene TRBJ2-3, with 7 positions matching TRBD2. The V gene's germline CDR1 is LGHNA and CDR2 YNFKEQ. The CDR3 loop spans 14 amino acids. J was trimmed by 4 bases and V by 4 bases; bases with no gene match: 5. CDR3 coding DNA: TGTGCCAGCAGCCGTGGGCGGGAGTCAGATACGCAGTATTTT. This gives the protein CASSRGRESDTQYF.

CDR3 DNA: TGTGCCAGCAGCTCTTTTGGGACTAGCGGGACGAAATTCTACAATGAGCAGTTCTTC. Translated: CASSSFGTSGTKFYNEQFF. The V gene is TRBV11-3, the J gene TRBJ2-1; 13 bases agree with TRBD2. From germline, CDR1 is SGHNT and CDR2 YENEEA. The V segment lost 4 bases and the J segment 3 bases; nucleotides outside the gene matches: 12. The CDR3 has 19 residues.

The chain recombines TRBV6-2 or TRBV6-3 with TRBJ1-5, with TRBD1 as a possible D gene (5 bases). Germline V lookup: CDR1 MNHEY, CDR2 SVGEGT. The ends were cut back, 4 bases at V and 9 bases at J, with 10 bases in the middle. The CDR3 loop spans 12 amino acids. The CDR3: CASSFNQGPQHF. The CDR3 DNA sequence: TGTGCCAGCAGTTTCAACCAGGGGCCCCAGCATTTT.

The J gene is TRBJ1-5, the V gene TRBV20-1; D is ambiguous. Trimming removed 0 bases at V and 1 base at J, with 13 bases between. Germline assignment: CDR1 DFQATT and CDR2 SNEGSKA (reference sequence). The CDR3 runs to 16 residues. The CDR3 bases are TGCAGTGCTAGAGATTCGCGACTTTTAAGCAATCAGCCCCAGCATTTT. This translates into CSARDSRLLSNQPQHF.

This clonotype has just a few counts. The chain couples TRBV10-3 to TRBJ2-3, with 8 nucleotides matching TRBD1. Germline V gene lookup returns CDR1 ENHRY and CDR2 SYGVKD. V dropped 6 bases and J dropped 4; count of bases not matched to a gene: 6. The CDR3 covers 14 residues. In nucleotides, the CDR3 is TGTGCCATCAGACCCGGGACAGGCTCAGATACGCAGTATTTT. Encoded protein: CAIRPGTGSDTQYF.

The CDR3 here is CSAPRGTGDTEAFF. CDR3 nucleotide sequence: TGCAGTGCTCCGCGCGGGACAGGGGACACTGAAGCTTTCTTT. The gene calls are TRBV20-1 and TRBJ1-1; 10 nucleotides agree with TRBD1. The germline gives CDR1 DFQATT, CDR2 SNEGSKA (reference sequence). This CDR3 has 14 residues. The ends lost 5 bases at V and 3 bases at J; junction bases unmatched: 6.

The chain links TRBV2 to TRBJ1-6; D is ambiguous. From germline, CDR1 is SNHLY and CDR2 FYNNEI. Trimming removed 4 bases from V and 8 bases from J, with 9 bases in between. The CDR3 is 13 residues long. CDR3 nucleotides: TGTGCCAGCAGTGTTCGCCAGGATTCACCCCTCCACTTT. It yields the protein CASSVRQDSPLHF.

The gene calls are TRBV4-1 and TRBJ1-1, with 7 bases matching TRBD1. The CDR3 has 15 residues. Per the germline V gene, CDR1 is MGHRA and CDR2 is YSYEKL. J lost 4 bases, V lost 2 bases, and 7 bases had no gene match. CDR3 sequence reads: CASSQNRGGSTEAFF. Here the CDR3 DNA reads TGCGCCAGCAGCCAAAACAGGGGTGGAAGCACTGAAGCTTTCTTT.

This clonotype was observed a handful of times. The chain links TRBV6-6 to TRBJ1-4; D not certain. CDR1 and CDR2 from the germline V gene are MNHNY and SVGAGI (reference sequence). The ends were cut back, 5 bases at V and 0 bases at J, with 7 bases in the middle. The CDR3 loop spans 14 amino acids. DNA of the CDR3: TGTGCCAGCAGTGCAGAAGCAACTAATGAAAAACTGTTTTTT. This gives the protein CASSAEATNEKLFF.

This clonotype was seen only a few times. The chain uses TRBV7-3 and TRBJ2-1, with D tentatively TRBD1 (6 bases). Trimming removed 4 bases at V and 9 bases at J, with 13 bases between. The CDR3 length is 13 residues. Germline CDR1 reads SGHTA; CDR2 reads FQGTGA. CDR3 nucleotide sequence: TGTGCCAGCAGCTCCGGACAGTCTCGTGAGCAGTTCTTC. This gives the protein CASSSGQSREQFF.

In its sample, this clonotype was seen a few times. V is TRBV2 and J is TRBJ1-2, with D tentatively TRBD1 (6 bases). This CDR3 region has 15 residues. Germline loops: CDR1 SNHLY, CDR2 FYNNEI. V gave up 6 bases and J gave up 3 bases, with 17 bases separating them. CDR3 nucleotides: TGTGCCAGCAGATATGACAGGACAGACTACTATGGCTACACCTTC. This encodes CASRYDRTDYYGYTF. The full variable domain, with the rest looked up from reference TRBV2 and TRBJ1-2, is EPEVTQTPSHQVTQMGQEVILRCVPISNHLYFYWYRQILGQKVEFLVSFYNNEISEKSEIFDDQFSVERPDGSNFTLKIRSTKLEDSAMYFCASRYDRTDYYGYTFGSGTRLTVV.

CDR3 protein: CASSQSYKWSTDTQYF. Written as DNA, the CDR3 is TGTGCCAGCAGCCAATCCTACAAATGGAGCACAGATACGCAGTATTTT. The chain has TRBV3-1 and TRBJ2-3; D call uncertain. V shed 2 bases and J shed 0 bases, with 12 bases lying between them. Looked up from germline, CDR1 is LGHDT and CDR2 is YNNKEL (reference sequence). There are 16 residues in the CDR3.

The CDR3 nucleotides are TGTGCCACCAGCACCGGGAACACTGAAGCTTTCTTT. Its translation: CATSTGNTEAFF. V and J are TRBV15 and TRBJ1-1, with unresolved D. Per the germline V gene, CDR1 is LNHNV and CDR2 is YYDKDF (reference sequence). The CDR3 loop spans 12 amino acids. The ends were cut back, 4 bases at V and 1 base at J, with 4 bases in the middle. Full variable domain (rest looked up from reference TRBV15 and TRBJ1-1): DAMVIQNPRYQVTQFGKPVTLSCSQTLNHNVMYWYQQKSSQAPKLLFHYYDKDFNNEADTPDNFQSRRPNTSFCFLDIRSPGLGDTAMYLCATSTGNTEAFFGQGTRLTVV.

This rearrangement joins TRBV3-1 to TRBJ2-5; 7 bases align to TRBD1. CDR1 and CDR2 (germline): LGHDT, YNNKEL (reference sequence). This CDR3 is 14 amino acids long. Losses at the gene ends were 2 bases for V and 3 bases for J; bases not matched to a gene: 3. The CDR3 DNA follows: TGTGCCAGCAGCCAATCGACAGGGAAAGAGACCCAGTACTTC. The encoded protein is CASSQSTGKETQYF.

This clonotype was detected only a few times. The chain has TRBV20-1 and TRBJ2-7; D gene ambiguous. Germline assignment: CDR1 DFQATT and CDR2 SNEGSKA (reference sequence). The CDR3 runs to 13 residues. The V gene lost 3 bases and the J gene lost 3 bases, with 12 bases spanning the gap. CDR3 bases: TGCAGTGCTAGTGGTAGTAGTTTCTACGAGCAGTACTTC. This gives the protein CSASGSSFYEQYF.

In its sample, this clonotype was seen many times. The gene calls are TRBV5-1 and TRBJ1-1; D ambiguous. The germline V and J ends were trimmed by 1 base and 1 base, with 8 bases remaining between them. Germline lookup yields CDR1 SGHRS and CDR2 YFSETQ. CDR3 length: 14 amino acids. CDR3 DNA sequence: TGCGCCAGCAGCTTGCCGGATGGGAACACTGAAGCTTTCTTT. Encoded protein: CASSLPDGNTEAFF. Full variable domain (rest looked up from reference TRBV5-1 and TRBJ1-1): KAGVTQTPRYLIKTRGQQVTLSCSPISGHRSVSWYQQTPGQGLQFLFEYFSETQRNKGNFPGRFSGRQFSNSRSEMNVSTLELGDSALYLCASSLPDGNTEAFFGQGTRLTVV.

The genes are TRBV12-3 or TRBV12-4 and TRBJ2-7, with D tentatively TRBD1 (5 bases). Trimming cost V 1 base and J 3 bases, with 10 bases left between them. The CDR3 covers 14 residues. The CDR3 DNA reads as TGTGCCAGCAGTTTAGGGCGGCAGGGCTACGAGCAGTACTTC. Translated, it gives CASSLGRQGYEQYF.

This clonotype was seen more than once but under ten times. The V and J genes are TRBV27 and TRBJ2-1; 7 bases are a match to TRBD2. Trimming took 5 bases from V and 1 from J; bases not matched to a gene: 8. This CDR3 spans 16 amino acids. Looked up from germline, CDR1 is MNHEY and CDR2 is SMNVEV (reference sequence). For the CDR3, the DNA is TGTGCCAGCAGTCCAAGAGCGGGACCATCCTACAATGAGCAGTTCTTC. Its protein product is CASSPRAGPSYNEQFF.

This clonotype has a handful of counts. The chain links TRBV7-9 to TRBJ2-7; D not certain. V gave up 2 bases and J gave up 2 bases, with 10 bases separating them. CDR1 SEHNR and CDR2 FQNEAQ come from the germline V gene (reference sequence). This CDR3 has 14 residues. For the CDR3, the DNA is TGTGCCAGCAGCTTAATGGTGACACCCTACGAGCAGTACTTC. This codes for CASSLMVTPYEQYF.

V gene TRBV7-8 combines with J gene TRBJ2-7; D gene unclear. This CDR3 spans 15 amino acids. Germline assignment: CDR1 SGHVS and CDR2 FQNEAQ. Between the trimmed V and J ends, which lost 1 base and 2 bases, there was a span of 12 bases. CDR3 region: CASSLEWTSTYEQYF. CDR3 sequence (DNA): TGTGCCAGCAGCTTAGAATGGACGTCAACCTACGAGCAGTACTTC.

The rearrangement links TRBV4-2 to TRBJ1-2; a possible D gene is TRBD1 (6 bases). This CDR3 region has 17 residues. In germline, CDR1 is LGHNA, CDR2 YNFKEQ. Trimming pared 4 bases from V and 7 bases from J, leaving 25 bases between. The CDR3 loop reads CASSPLGSQGKLGGYTF. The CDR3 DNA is TGTGCCAGCAGCCCCTTGGGCTCCCAGGGGAAACTAGGTGGCTACACCTTC.

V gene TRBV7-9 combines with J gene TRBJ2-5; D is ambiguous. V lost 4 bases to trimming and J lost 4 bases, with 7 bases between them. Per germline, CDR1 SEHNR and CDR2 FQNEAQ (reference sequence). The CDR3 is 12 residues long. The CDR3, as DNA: TGTGCCAGCAGCTACACCGGAGAGACCCAGTACTTC. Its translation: CASSYTGETQYF. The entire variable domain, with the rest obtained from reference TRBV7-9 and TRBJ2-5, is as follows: DTGVSQNPRHKITKRGQNVTFRCDPISEHNRLYWYRQTLGQGPEFLTYFQNEAQLEKSRLLSDRFSAERPKGSFSTLEIQRTEQGDSAMYLCASSYTGETQYFGPGTRLLVL.

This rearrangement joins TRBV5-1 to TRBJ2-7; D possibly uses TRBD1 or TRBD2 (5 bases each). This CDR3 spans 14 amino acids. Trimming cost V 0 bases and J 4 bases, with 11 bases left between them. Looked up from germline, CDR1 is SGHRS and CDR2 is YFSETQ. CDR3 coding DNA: TGCGCCAGCAGCTTGGGCATGGGGACGTACGAGCAGTACTTC. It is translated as CASSLGMGTYEQYF. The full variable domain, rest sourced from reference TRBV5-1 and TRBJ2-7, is KAGVTQTPRYLIKTRGQQVTLSCSPISGHRSVSWYQQTPGQGLQFLFEYFSETQRNKGNFPGRFSGRQFSNSRSEMNVSTLELGDSALYLCASSLGMGTYEQYFGPGTRLTVT.

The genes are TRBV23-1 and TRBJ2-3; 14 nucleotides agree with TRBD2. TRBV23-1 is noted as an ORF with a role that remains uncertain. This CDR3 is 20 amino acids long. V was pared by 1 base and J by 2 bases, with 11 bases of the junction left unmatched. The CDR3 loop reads CASSQCGLAGGSPFTDTQYF. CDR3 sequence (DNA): TGCGCCAGCAGTCAATGTGGACTAGCGGGGGGCAGCCCCTTCACAGATACGCAGTATTTT.

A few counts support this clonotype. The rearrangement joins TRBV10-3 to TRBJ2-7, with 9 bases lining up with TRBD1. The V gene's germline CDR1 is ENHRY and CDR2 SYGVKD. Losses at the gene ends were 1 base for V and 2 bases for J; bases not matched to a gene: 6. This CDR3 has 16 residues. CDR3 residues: CAISEYGQGNPYEQYF. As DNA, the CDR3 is TGTGCCATCAGTGAGTACGGACAGGGGAACCCCTACGAGCAGTACTTC.